The present TCR beta chain was sequenced within a study of T cells in Graves' hyperthyroidism and ophthalmopathy. General study points: Stable hyperthyroidism was separated from ophthalmopathy by a model based on 13 V-J features. Most thyroid clonotypes that were expanded above 0.001 also turned up in blood. The model made its ophthalmopathy prediction, and onset followed a median around 6.5 months later.

The V and J ends lost 5 bases and 4 bases, in that order; junction bases with no gene match: 11. The CDR3 loop spans 15 amino acids. This clonotype was detected many times. Antigen: not known. It was RNA transcripts that yielded the amplified TCR beta CDR3 regions. A first-round RT-PCR of the TCR CDR3 used the HTBI primer set. MiXCR was run by TCRdb on the multiplex PCR reads, yielding one entry per CDR3 protein. This sample has 600,000 or so distinct CDR3 sequences; 14% occur once, and the top ten carry around 7%. Used for diagnoses were clinical symptoms, serum thyroxine and TRAb, thyroid ultrasound and orbital computed tomography.

Sample: blood. This receptor was taken from a woman aged 18-29 years with Graves' ophthalmopathy. V and J are TRBV12-3 or TRBV12-4 and TRBJ2-7; 7 bases align to TRBD2. CDR3 sequence (DNA): TGTGCCAGCAGTCCCCTCGGGGCGGGAGAGTACGAGCAGTACTTC. Translation gives CASSPLGAGEYEQYF.